Shown below are 18 T cell receptor beta chains from a single sample sequenced in a study of blood T cells in healthy people across ages. The second PCR ran roughly 6 to 11 cycles with a sample-barcoded 5' primer and J-beta primers. One entry per CDR3 protein results from TCRdb running MiXCR on the 5' RACE reads. The repertoire holds 1.5 million to 2 million distinct CDR3 sequences, with less than 50% as singletons. The sequencing sample was made of blood. These receptors were taken from a woman aged 40 to 49 in good health.

V and J are TRBV7-9 and TRBJ2-3, with 12 positions matching TRBD2. V shed 3 bases and J 2 bases; nucleotides not matched to a gene: 3. Germline CDR1 SEHNR, CDR2 FQNEAQ (reference sequence). The CDR3 totals 16 residues. The DNA of the CDR3 is TGTGCCAGCAGCTTCGGACTAGCGGGACCCACAGATACGCAGTATTTT. The encoded protein is CASSFGLAGPTDTQYF.

In the case of this clonotype: This may be a read error, as it is one base from a much larger clone. The chain uses TRBV6-2 or TRBV6-3 and TRBJ2-7; D gene uncertain. V was clipped by 8 bases and J by 2 bases, with 13 bases between them. The length of the CDR3 is 13 residues. Germline values: CDR1 MNHEY, CDR2 SVGEGT. CDR3 nucleotide sequence: TGTGCCAGCGGTAGGGTCGCAGCCTACGAGCAGTACTTC. It translates to CASGRVAAYEQYF.

This rearrangement joins TRBV20-1 to TRBJ1-5; 7 bases agree with TRBD1. The CDR3 runs to 15 residues. CDR1 and CDR2 from the germline V gene are DFQATT and SNEGSKA (reference sequence). V was clipped by 1 base and J by 6 bases; unmatched bases: 9. The CDR3 reads CSARGGKGASQPQHF. CDR3 nucleotides: TGCAGTGCTAGAGGGGGAAAGGGGGCGAGTCAGCCCCAGCATTTT.

This clonotype was detected ten times or more. This rearrangement joins TRBV7-2 to TRBJ2-5; D uncertain. There are 14 residues in the CDR3. Germline values: CDR1 SGHTA, CDR2 FQGNSA. The V gene lost 1 base and the J gene lost 5 bases, with 11 bases spanning the gap. The CDR3 DNA is TGTGCCAGCAGCTTAGGCGGTAGACGGGAGACCCAGTACTTC. This translates into CASSLGGRRETQYF.

This chain links TRBV2 with TRBJ1-6, with unresolved D. V shed 10 bases and J shed 6 bases, with 13 bases lying between them. Germline V lookup: CDR1 SNHLY, CDR2 FYNNEI. The CDR3 runs to 13 residues. CDR3 amino acids: CATPDGRNSPLHF. In DNA form, the CDR3 reads TGTGCCACCCCAGACGGCCGTAATTCACCCCTCCACTTT.

CDR3 coding DNA: TGTGCCAGCAGCCCTGGAGGAGGACAGGGATACAATGAGCAGTTCTTC. It specifies CASSPGGGQGYNEQFF. This chain links TRBV6-5 with TRBJ2-1; TRBD1 aligns across 8 bases. The ends lost 6 bases at V and 4 bases at J; junction bases unmatched: 11. This CDR3 contains 16 residues. Germline V gene data show CDR1 as MNHEY and CDR2 as SVGAGI.

V gene TRBV14 combines with J gene TRBJ2-5; the D gene is possibly TRBD1 (6 bases). The CDR3 extends over 18 amino acids. Trimming took 4 bases from V and 11 from J, leaving 32 bases between them. Germline V CDR1 and CDR2: SGHDN, FVKESK. CDR3 loop: CASSLMSQGLSMGNEQYF. The CDR3 coding sequence is TGTGCCAGCAGCCTCATGAGCCAGGGGTTATCTATGGGCAATGAGCAGTACTTC.

This clonotype was observed once. This chain links TRBV28 with TRBJ1-3; no clear D. Germline V gene lookup returns CDR1 MDHEN and CDR2 SYDVKM. The V gene lost 6 bases and the J gene lost 0 bases, with 15 bases spanning the gap. This CDR3 is 16 amino acids long. CDR3 coding DNA: TGTGCCAGCAGCCTCCCTAGCCTCTACTCTGGAAACACCATATATTTT. It encodes CASSLPSLYSGNTIYF.

CDR3 amino acids: CASRGLAGALQETQFF. CDR3 DNA sequence: TGTGCCAGCAGGGGACTAGCGGGGGCCCTACAAGAGACCCAGTTCTTC. The V gene is TRBV7-2, the J gene TRBJ2-5; 14 bases line up with TRBD2. The J call may be wrong; the DNA end is better matched by TRBJ2-1. Germline loops: CDR1 SGHTA, CDR2 FQGNSA. The CDR3 spans 16 residues.

This clonotype was seen a few times. V usage is TRBV4-3 and J usage is TRBJ1-2; D may be TRBD1 (5 bases). CDR1 and CDR2 from the germline V gene are LGHNA and YSLEER. With 2 bases removed from V and 9 bases from J, the gap between germline ends came to 25 bases. The CDR3 loop spans 17 amino acids. The DNA of the CDR3 is TGCGCCAGCAGCCAACGGTATTCAGGGATTCTGGCACGTAGCTACACCTTC. Its translation: CASSQRYSGILARSYTF.

This clonotype has just a few counts. This chain uses TRBV9 with TRBJ2-3; tentative D call: TRBD1 (5 bases). Germline V gene lookup returns CDR1 SGDLS and CDR2 YYNGEE. The V end lost 0 bases, the J end lost 10 bases, and 12 bases lay between the germline ends. The CDR3 sequence is 13 residues long. As DNA, the CDR3 is TGTGCCAGCAGCGTAGAGGATAGGGGTGCGCAGTATTTT. Its translation: CASSVEDRGAQYF. The whole variable domain, remainder taken from reference TRBV9 and TRBJ2-3, is DSGVTQTPKHLITATGQRVTLRCSPRSGDLSVYWYQQSLDQGLQFLIQYYNGEERAKGNILERFSAQQFPDLHSELNLSSLELGDSALYFCASSVEDRGAQYFGPGTRLTVL.

This clonotype was seen only a few times. V usage is TRBV12-3 or TRBV12-4 and J usage is TRBJ1-1; the D is unclear. The CDR3 sequence is 13 residues long. The V end was cut by 6 bases, the J end by 1 base, with 9 bases between. The CDR3 protein is CASRATPNTEAFF. The CDR3 region has the DNA TGTGCCAGCAGAGCCACTCCGAACACTGAAGCTTTCTTT.

The V gene is TRBV10-3, the J gene TRBJ2-7; 7 nucleotides align to TRBD1. CDR1 is ENHRY and CDR2 is SYGVKD in the germline V gene. This CDR3 contains 12 residues. The V gene end was trimmed by 10 bases and the J gene end by 0 bases; junction bases not matched to a gene: 3. The CDR3 protein is CANGDSSYEQYF. The CDR3 nucleotides are TGTGCCAACGGGGACAGCTCCTACGAGCAGTACTTC.

The V gene is TRBV12-3 or TRBV12-4, the J gene TRBJ2-3; TRBD2 aligns across 9 bases. The CDR3 runs to 17 residues. Unmatched junction bases numbered 7, after V lost 3 bases and J lost 0 bases. The CDR3 protein is CASSFFAGGASTDTQYF. The CDR3 coding sequence is TGTGCCAGCAGTTTTTTTGCGGGGGGGGCTAGCACAGATACGCAGTATTTT.

In DNA form, the CDR3 reads TGTGCCAGCAGCTCGGGCCCAGGCGAATCATACGAGCAGTACTTC. Translating it yields CASSSGPGESYEQYF. The chain links TRBV7-2 to TRBJ2-7; D is uncertain. The CDR3 runs 15 residues. V was clipped by 4 bases and J by 4 bases, with 17 bases between them. Germline CDR1 SGHTA, CDR2 FQGNSA.

This clonotype was counted only a few times. The CDR3 DNA sequence: TGTGCCAGCAGTGAAGCAATCAGGGGCTCCTACAATGAGCAGTTCTTC. This translates into CASSEAIRGSYNEQFF. The chain recombines TRBV6-1 with TRBJ2-1; the D gene is possibly TRBD1 (6 bases). V was trimmed by 0 bases and J by 0 bases, leaving 9 bases between them. In germline, CDR1 is MNHNS, CDR2 SASEGT. The CDR3 has 16 residues.

The chain carries TRBV4-3 and TRBJ2-1, with 9 bases that match TRBD2. With V trimmed by 0 bases and J by 6 bases, 9 bases remained unmatched. This CDR3 has 17 residues. Germline V CDR1 and CDR2: LGHNA, YSLEER. CDR3 in amino acids: CASSQDLSRGGLNEQFF. CDR3 nucleotide sequence: TGCGCCAGCAGCCAAGATCTGTCGCGGGGGGGCCTCAATGAGCAGTTCTTC.

The J gene is TRBJ2-7, the V gene TRBV5-1; 9 nucleotides line up with TRBD1. There are 18 residues in the CDR3. J gave up 0 bases and V 3 bases, and 13 bases lay outside the gene matches. Germline V CDR1 and CDR2: SGHRS, YFSETQ. The CDR3 reads CASSSRVTGGTSSYEQYF. CDR3 nucleotide sequence: TGCGCCAGCAGCTCGAGGGTGACAGGGGGAACTAGCTCCTACGAGCAGTACTTC.